This T cell receptor (beta chain) was recorded in a study of T cell repertoires in cytomegalovirus infection. Study details: Recently described HLA-C-restricted plus well-studied HLA-B-restricted CMV epitopes were used. Study-level points and caveats: Ex vivo responses were dominated by HLA-C-restricted CMV-specific TCR beta clonotypes.

The CDR3 contains 18 residues. Germline-derived CDR1 and CDR2 are SGHTA and FQGNSA. V was pared by 1 base and J by 0 bases, with 7 bases of the junction left unmatched. Remarks on this clonotype: Its antigen is currently unknown.

MiXCR, applied by TCRdb to the reads, yields one record per CDR3 protein. This table holds about 500,000 distinct CDR3 sequences, 30% to 40% found once. The V gene is TRBV7-2, the J gene TRBJ1-5; 9 bases map to TRBD1. Sequences were derived from cultured PBMCs, sampled from culture after CMV antigen stimulation. The TCR originated in a human donor in good health (CMV status not recorded). Some clones in this sample may be carry-over from other donors' samples. The CDR3 spells CASSLGQGQGPSNQPQHF. The DNA of the CDR3 is TGTGCCAGCAGCTTAGGCCAGGGACAGGGACCTAGCAATCAGCCCCAGCATTTT.